Listed below are T cell receptor beta chains from one sample, sequenced in a study of blood T cell repertoires in COVID-19. This table comes from immunoSEQ multiplex PCR, and its TCRdb copy is limited to in-frame clones, with some not included. The top ten clones hold roughly 17% of a sample with about 120,000 clones, about four fifths of them seen once. Sequencing was performed on peripheral blood. These receptors came from a man in his 60s with active or convalescent COVID-19. Each CDR3 is given without its conserved first and last residue. Fields, in order: V gene, J gene, CDR3 protein.

V gene: TRBV6-5; J gene: TRBJ2-3; CDR3 protein: ASRGQSTDTQY
V gene: TRBV29-1; J gene: TRBJ1-6; CDR3 protein: SVQSSEDSPLH
V gene: TRBV18; J gene: TRBJ2-1; CDR3 protein: ASSPGDRDYNEQF
V gene: TRBV14; J gene: TRBJ2-7; CDR3 protein: ASSQDSGLAGGGLNEQY
V gene: TRBV29-1; J gene: TRBJ2-1; CDR3 protein: SVPGGGTSGSRGRYNEQF
V gene: TRBV7-2; J gene: TRBJ2-2; CDR3 protein: ASRNQTGNTGELF
V gene: TRBV19; J gene: TRBJ2-1; CDR3 protein: ASSRASGLVVWNEQF
V gene: TRBV18; J gene: TRBJ1-2; CDR3 protein: ASSPRAGEANYGYT
V gene: TRBV18; J gene: TRBJ1-1; CDR3 protein: ASSSDRNTEAF
V gene: TRBV3-1/TRBV3-2; J gene: TRBJ1-5; CDR3 protein: ASSQFRFLGNQPQH
V gene: TRBV3-1/TRBV3-2; J gene: TRBJ2-7; CDR3 protein: ASSPDRGYPYEQY